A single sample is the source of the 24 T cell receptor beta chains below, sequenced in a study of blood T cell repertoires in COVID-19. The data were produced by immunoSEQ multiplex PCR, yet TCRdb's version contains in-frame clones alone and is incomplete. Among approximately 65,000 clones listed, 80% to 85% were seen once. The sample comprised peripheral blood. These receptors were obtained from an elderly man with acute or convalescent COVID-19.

The CDR3 region has the DNA TGTGCCAGCAGCCGCCTTGGGCTGGCAGATACGCAGTATTTT. Amino acid sequence: CASSRLGLADTQYF. The chain couples TRBV4-2 to TRBJ2-3; D is uncertain. The germline V gene has CDR1 LGHNA and CDR2 YNFKEQ. Trimming took off 4 bases at V and 4 bases at J, with 12 bases between the two ends. The CDR3 runs to 14 residues.

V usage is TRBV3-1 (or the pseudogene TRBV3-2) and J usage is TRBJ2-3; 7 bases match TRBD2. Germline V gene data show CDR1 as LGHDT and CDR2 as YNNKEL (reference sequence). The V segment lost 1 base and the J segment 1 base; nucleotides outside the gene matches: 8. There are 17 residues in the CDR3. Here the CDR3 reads CASSQVASSGGTDTQYF. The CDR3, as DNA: TGTGCCAGCAGCCAAGTTGCCAGCAGCGGGGGCACAGATACGCAGTATTTT.

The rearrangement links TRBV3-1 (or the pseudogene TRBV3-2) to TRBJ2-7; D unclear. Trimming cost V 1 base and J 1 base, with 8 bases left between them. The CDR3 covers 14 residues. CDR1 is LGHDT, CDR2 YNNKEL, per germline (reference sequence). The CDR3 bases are TGTGCCAGCAGCCAAGGGGCAGCTTCCTACGAGCAGTACTTC. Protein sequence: CASSQGAASYEQYF.

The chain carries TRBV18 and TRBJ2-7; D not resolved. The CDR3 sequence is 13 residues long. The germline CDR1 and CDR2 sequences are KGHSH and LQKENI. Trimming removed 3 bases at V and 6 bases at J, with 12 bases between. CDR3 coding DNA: TGTGCCAGCTCACCGGCGGCTATGGGCGAGCAGTACTTC. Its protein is CASSPAAMGEQYF.

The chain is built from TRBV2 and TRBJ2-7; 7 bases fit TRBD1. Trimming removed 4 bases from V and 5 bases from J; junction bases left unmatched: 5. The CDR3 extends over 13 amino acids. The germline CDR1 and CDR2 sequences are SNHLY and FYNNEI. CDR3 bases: TGTGCCAGCAGTGGACAGGGACCGCACGAGCAGTACTTC. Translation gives CASSGQGPHEQYF. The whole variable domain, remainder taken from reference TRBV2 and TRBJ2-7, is EPEVTQTPSHQVTQMGQEVILRCVPISNHLYFYWYRQILGQKVEFLVSFYNNEISEKSEIFDDQFSVERPDGSNFTLKIRSTKLEDSAMYFCASSGQGPHEQYFGPGTRLTVT.

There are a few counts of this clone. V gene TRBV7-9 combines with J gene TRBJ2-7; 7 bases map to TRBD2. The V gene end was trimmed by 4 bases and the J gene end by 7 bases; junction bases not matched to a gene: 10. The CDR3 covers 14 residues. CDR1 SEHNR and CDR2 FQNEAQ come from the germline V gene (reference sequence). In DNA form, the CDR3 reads TGTGCCAGCAGCTCTGACCCGGGGGGTAGGGAGCAGTACTTC. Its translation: CASSSDPGGREQYF.

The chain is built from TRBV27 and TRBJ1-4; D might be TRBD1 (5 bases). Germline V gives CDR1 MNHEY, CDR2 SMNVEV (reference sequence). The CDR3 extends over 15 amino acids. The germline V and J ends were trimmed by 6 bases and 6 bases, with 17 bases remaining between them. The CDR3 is CASSRSRDSYEKLFF. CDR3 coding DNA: TGTGCCAGCAGCAGATCAAGAGACAGCTATGAAAAACTGTTTTTT.

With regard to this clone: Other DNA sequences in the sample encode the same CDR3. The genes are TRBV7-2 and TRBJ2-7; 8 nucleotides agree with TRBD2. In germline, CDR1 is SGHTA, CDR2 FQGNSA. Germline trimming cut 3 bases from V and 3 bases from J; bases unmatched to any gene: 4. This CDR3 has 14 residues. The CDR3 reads CASSFRTSGYEQYF. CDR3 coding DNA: TGTGCCAGCAGCTTTAGAACTAGCGGCTACGAGCAGTACTTC. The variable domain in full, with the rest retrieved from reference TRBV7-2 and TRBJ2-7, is GAGVSQSPSNKVTEKGKDVELRCDPISGHTALYWYRQSLGQGLEFLIYFQGNSAPDKSGLPSDRFSAERTGGSVSTLTIQRTQQEDSAVYLCASSFRTSGYEQYFGPGTRLTVT.

CDR3 region: CASSLDRAIGSSYNEQFF. In DNA, the CDR3 is TGTGCCAGCAGCCTCGACAGGGCTATAGGGAGCTCCTACAATGAGCAGTTCTTC. The chain carries TRBV7-2 and TRBJ2-1; 7 bases agree with TRBD1. V dropped 5 bases and J dropped 0; count of bases not matched to a gene: 13. Per the germline V gene, CDR1 is SGHTA and CDR2 is FQGNSA. This CDR3 spans 18 amino acids.

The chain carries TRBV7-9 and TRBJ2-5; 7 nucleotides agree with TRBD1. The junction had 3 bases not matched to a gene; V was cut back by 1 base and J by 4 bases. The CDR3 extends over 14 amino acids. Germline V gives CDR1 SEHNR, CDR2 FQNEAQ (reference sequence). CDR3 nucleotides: TGTGCCAGCAGCTTAGGACAGGGCACAGAGACCCAGTACTTC. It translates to CASSLGQGTETQYF.

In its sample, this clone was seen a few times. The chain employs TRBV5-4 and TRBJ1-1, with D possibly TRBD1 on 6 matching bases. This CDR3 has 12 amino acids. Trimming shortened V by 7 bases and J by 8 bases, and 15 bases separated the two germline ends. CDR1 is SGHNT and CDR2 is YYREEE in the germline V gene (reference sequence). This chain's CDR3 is CASESGTSEAFF. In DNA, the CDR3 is TGTGCCAGCGAATCCGGGACATCAGAAGCTTTCTTT.

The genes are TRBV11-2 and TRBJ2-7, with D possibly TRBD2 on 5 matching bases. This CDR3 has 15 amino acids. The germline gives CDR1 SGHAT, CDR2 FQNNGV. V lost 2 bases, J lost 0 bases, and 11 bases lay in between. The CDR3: CASSLRSGGSYEQYF. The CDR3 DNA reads TGTGCCAGCAGCTTAAGGAGCGGAGGCTCCTACGAGCAGTACTTC.

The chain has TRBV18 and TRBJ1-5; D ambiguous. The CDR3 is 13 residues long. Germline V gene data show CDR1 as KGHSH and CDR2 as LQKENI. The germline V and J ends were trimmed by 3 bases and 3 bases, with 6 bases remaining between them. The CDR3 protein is CASSPFPNQPQHF. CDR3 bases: TGTGCCAGCTCACCCTTCCCCAATCAGCCCCAGCATTTT.

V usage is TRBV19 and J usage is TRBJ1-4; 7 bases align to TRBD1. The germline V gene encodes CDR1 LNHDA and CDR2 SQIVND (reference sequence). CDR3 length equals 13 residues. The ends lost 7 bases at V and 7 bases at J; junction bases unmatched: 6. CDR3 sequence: CASNDRVVEKLFF. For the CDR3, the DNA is TGTGCCAGTAACGACAGGGTAGTTGAAAAACTGTTTTTT.

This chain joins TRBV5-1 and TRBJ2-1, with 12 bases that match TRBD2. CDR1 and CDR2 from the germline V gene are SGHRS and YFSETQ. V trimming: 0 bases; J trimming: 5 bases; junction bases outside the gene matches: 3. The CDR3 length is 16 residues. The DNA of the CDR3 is TGCGCCAGCAGCTTGGTCCTAGCGGGGGGGAACAATGAGCAGTTCTTC. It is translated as CASSLVLAGGNNEQFF.

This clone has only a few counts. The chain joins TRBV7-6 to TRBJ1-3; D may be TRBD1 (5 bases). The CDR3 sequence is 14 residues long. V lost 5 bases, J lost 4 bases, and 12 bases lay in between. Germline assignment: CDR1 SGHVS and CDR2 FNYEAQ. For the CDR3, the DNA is TGTGCCAGCAGCCCCCTGGCAGGGGGAAACACCATATATTTT. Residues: CASSPLAGGNTIYF.

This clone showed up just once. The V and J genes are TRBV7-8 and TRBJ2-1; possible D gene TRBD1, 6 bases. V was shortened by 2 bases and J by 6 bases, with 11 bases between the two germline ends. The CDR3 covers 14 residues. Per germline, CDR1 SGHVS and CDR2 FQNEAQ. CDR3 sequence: CASSLWGPGNEQFF. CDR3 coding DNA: TGTGCCAGCAGCTTATGGGGGCCCGGCAATGAGCAGTTCTTC.

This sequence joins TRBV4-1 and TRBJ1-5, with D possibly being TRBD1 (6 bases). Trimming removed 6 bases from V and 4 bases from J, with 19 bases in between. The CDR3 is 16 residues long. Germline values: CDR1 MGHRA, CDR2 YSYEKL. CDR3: CASSLVRGGLNQPQHF. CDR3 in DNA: TGCGCCAGCAGTCTGGTAAGGGGGGGACTAAATCAGCCCCAGCATTTT.

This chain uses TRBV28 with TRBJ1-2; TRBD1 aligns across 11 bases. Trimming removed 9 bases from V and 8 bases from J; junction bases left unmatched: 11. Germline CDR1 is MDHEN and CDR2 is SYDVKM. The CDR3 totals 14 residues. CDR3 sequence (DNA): TGTGCCAGTGGACAGGGGGCGATGGCTGTGGGCTACACCTTC. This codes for CASGQGAMAVGYTF.

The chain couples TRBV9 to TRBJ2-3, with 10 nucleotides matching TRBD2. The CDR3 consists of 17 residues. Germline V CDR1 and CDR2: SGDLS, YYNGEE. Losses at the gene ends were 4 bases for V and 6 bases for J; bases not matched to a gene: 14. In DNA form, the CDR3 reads TGTGCCAGCAGCCCTCGTGATTCTAGCGGGGGCGGGGATACGCAGTATTTT. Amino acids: CASSPRDSSGGGDTQYF.

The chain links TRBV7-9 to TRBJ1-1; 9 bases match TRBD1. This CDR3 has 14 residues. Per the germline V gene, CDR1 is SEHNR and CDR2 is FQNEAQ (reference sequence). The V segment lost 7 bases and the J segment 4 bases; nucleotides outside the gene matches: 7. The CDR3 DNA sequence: TGTGCCAGCACCCCAGGGACAGGGCGCACTGAAGCTTTCTTT. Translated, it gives CASTPGTGRTEAFF.

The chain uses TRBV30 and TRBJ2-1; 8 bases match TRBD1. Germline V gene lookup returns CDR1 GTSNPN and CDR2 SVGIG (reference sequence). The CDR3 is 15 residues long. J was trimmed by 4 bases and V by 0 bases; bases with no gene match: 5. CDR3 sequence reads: CAWSVTWDRYNEQFF. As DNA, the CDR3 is TGTGCCTGGAGTGTAACATGGGACAGGTACAATGAGCAGTTCTTC.

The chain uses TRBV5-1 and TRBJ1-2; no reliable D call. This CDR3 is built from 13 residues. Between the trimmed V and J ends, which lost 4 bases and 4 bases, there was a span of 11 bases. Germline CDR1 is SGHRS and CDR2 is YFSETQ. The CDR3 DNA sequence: TGCGCCAGCAGCACCGGTGGTGGCTATGGCTACACCTTC. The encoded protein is CASSTGGGYGYTF. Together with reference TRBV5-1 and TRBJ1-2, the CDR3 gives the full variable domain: KAGVTQTPRYLIKTRGQQVTLSCSPISGHRSVSWYQQTPGQGLQFLFEYFSETQRNKGNFPGRFSGRQFSNSRSEMNVSTLELGDSALYLCASSTGGGYGYTFGSGTRLTVV.

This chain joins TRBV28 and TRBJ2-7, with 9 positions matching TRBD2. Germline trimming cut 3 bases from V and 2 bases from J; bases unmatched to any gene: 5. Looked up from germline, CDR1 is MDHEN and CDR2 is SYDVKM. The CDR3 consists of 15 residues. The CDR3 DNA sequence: TGTGCCAGCAGTTTGATGTCTAGCGGGGCCTACGAGCAGTACTTC. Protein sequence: CASSLMSSGAYEQYF.